The present T cell receptor beta chain was sequenced within a study of blood T cell repertoires in COVID-19. This clone was seen only a few times. Authors' analysis steps: Amplification of reference gene primers was used by the study to estimate nucleated cell counts. Clones were sequenced by immunoSEQ multiplex PCR, and TCRdb holds only the in-frame ones, with some missing. The V and J calls and clone size come from that table; D and trimming were worked out from the DNA. The table has 170,000 or so clones, around 83% seen once; the top ten hold 1.5%. The CDR3 contains 13 residues. From germline, CDR1 is DFQATT and CDR2 SNEGSKA (reference sequence). Deletions cut 3 bases from V and 2 bases from J, with 8 bases between.

Sequenced material: peripheral blood. This sequence was found in a human donor in a cohort sampled during active COVID-19. The chain has TRBV20-1 and TRBJ2-1; D is ambiguous. The CDR3 is CSASIPTYNEQFF. Written as DNA, the CDR3 is TGCAGTGCTAGTATTCCCACCTACAATGAGCAGTTCTTC.